The clone carrying this T cell receptor (beta chain) has just one count. The antigen is undetermined. This sample is drawn from a study of cytomegalovirus exposure and HLA in healthy donors. Study in general: Sequencing of around 200 million T cells in an earlier analysis found around 120 million unique TCR beta sequences.

Primers for the PCR totalled 60 Vbeta and 13 Jbeta. Assay used: immunoSEQ multiplex PCR; TCRdb lists only in-frame clones, some missing. Of tens of thousands of clones in the sample, around three quarters were seen once. The V end was cut by 3 bases, the J end by 2 bases, with 8 bases between. Looked up from germline, CDR1 is MNHNS and CDR2 is SASEGT. This CDR3 is built from 14 residues. General study results and limits: TCR beta chain V- and J-gene trimming was linked, in a later analysis, to a missense variant in DCLRE1C. Apparent HLA restriction characterized most CMV-associated TCR beta chains in a later analysis.

The sequenced sample consisted of PBMCs. The TCR comes from a woman in her forties or fifties in good health and CMV-seropositive. The chain carries TRBV6-1 and TRBJ2-4; D gene uncertain. CDR3 in amino acids: CASSEGSTKNIQYF. DNA for the CDR3: TGTGCCAGCAGTGAGGGCTCGACCAAAAACATTCAGTACTTC.